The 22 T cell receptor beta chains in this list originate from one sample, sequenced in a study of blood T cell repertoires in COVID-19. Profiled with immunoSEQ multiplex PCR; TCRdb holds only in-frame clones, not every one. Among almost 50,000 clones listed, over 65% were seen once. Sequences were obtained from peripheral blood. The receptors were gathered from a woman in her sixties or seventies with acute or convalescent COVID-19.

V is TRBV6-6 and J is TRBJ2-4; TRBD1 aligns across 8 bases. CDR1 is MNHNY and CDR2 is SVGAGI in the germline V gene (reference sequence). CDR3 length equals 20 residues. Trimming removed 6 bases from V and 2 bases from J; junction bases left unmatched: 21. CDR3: CASSLGDRFRLGVSKNIQYF. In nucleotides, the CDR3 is TGTGCCAGCAGCCTCGGGGACAGGTTCAGGTTGGGTGTATCCAAAAACATTCAGTACTTC.

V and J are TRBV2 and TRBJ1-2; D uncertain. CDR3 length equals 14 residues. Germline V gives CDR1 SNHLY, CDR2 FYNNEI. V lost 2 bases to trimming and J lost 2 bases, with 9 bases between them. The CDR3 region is CASSETKPNYGYTF. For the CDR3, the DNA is TGTGCCAGCAGTGAAACGAAGCCAAACTATGGCTACACCTTC. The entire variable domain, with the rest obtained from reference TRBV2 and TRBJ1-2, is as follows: EPEVTQTPSHQVTQMGQEVILRCVPISNHLYFYWYRQILGQKVEFLVSFYNNEISEKSEIFDDQFSVERPDGSNFTLKIRSTKLEDSAMYFCASSETKPNYGYTFGSGTRLTVV.

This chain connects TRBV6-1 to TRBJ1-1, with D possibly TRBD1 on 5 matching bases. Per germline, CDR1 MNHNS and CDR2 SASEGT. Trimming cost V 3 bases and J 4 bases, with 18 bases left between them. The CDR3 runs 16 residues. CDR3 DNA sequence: TGTGCCAGCAGTGACTTCCTAACGGGGGAGACCACTGAAGCTTTCTTT. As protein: CASSDFLTGETTEAFF.

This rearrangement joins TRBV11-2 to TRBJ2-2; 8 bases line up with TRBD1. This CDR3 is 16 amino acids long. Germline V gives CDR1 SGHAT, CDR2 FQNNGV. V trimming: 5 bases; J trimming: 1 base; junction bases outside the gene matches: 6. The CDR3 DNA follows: TGTGCCAGCAGCGACCGGGACAGGTTGAACACCGGGGAGCTGTTTTTT. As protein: CASSDRDRLNTGELFF.

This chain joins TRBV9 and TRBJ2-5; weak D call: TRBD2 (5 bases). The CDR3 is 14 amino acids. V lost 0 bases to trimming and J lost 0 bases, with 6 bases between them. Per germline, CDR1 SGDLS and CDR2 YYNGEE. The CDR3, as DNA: TGTGCCAGCAGCGTAGCGGGGTACCAAGAGACCCAGTACTTC. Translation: CASSVAGYQETQYF.

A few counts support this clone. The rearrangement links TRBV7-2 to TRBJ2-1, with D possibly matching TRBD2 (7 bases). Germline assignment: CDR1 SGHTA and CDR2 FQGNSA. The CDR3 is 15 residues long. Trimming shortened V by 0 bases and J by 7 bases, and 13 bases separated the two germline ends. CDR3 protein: CASSLASGGLNEQFF. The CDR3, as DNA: TGTGCCAGCAGCTTAGCATCGGGGGGCTTGAATGAGCAGTTCTTC.

CDR3 bases: TGTGCCAGCAGATATTCTGGGACAGGGGGGAGTGAGCAGTTCTTC. Encoded protein: CASRYSGTGGSEQFF. V and J are TRBV7-9 and TRBJ2-1; 11 nucleotides agree with TRBD1. Germline CDR1 and CDR2: SEHNR and FQNEAQ (reference sequence). Unmatched junction bases numbered 10, after V lost 6 bases and J lost 9 bases. The CDR3 runs 15 residues.

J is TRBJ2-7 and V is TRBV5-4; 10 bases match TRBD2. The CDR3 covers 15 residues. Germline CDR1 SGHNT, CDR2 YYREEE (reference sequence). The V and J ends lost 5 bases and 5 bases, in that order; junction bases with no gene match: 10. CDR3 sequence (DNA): TGTGCCAGCAGATCCGGACTAGCGGTTCCCCACGAGCAGTACTTC. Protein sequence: CASRSGLAVPHEQYF.

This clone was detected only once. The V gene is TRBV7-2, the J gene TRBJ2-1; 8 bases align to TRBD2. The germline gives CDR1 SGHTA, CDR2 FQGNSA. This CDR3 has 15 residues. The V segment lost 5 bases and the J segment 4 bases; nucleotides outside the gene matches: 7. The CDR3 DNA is TGTGCCAGCAGCCAGGCAAGCGGGAGTTACAATGAGCAGTTCTTC. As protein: CASSQASGSYNEQFF.

The DNA of the CDR3 is TGTGCCAGCAGTGAAATAGGACTAGAAATCAATGAGCAGTTCTTC. Translation gives CASSEIGLEINEQFF. The chain has TRBV6-1 and TRBJ2-1; TRBD2 agrees at 7 bases. V was pared by 2 bases and J by 6 bases, with 7 bases of the junction left unmatched. CDR3 length: 15 amino acids. The germline V gene has CDR1 MNHNS and CDR2 SASEGT.

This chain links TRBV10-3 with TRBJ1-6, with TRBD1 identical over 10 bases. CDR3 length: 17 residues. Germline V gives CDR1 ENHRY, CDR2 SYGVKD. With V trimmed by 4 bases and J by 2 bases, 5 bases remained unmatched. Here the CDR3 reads CAISASTGGTYNSPLHF. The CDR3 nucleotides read TGTGCCATCAGTGCGTCGACAGGGGGCACCTATAATTCACCCCTCCACTTT.

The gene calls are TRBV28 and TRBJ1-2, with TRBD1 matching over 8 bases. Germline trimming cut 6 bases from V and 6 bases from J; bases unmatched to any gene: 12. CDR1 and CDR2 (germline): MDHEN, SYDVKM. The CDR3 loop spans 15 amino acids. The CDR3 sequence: CASRVRPQGGDGYTF. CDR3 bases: TGTGCCAGCAGAGTTCGACCACAGGGGGGCGATGGCTACACCTTC.

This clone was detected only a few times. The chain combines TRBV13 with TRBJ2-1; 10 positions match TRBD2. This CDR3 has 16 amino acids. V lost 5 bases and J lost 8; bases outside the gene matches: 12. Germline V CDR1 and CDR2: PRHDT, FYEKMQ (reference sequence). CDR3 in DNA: TGTGCCAGCAGCCCCCCTGCCCTAGCGGGAGCGTATGAGCAGTTCTTC. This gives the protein CASSPPALAGAYEQFF.

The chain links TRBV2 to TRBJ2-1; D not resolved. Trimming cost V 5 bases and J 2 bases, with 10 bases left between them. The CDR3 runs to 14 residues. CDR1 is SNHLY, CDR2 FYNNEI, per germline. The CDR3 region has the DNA TGTGCCAGCAGTTCTAGTTTAGCCTACAATGAGCAGTTCTTC. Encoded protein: CASSSSLAYNEQFF.

The CDR3 bases are TGTGCCAGCAGTAAAACAGGGGTACCGTCCTACGAGCAGTACTTC. This sequence encodes CASSKTGVPSYEQYF. The chain links TRBV6-5 to TRBJ2-7; 7 nucleotides agree with TRBD1. There are 15 residues in the CDR3. V shed 5 bases, J shed 1 base, and the junction held 8 bases outside the gene matches. The V gene's germline CDR1 is MNHEY and CDR2 SVGAGI.

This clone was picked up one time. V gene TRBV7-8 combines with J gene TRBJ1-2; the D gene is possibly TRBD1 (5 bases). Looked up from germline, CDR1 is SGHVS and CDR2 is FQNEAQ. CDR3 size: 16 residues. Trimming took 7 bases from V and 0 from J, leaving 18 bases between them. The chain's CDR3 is CASIPNGGVTNYGYTF. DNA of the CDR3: TGTGCCAGCATCCCCAACGGGGGGGTTACTAACTATGGCTACACCTTC.

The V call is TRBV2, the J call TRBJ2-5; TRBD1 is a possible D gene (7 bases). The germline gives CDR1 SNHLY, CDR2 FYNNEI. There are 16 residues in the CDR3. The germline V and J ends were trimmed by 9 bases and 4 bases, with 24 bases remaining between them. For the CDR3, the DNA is TGTGCCAGTGGGGGGCAGGGGGATTCAGAGGTAGAGACCCAGTACTTC. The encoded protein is CASGGQGDSEVETQYF.

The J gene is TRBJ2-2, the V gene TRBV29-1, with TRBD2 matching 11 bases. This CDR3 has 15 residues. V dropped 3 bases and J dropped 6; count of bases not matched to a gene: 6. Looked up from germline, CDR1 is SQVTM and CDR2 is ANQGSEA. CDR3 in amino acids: CSVDTSGSSAGELFF. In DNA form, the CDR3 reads TGCAGCGTTGATACTAGCGGGAGCTCCGCCGGGGAGCTGTTTTTT.

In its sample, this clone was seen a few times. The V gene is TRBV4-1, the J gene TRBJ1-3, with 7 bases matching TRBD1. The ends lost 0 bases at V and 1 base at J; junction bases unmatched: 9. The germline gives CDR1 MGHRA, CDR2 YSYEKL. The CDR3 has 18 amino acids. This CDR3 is CASSQDGPWTGSGNTIYF. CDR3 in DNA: TGCGCCAGCAGCCAAGATGGACCCTGGACAGGTTCTGGAAACACCATATATTTT.

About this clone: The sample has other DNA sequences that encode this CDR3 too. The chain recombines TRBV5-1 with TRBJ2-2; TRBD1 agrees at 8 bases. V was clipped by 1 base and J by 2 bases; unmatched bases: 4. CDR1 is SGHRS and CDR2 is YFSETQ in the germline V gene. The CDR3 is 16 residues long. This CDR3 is CASSLRGQANTGELFF. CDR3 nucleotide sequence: TGCGCCAGCAGCTTGAGGGGACAGGCCAACACCGGGGAGCTGTTTTTT.

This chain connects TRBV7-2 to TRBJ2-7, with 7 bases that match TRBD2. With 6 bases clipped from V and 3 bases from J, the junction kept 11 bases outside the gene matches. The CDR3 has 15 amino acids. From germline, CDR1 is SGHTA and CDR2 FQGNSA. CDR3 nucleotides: TGTGCCAGCAGACCAGCCGGACTAGTAGGCTACGAGCAGTACTTC. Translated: CASRPAGLVGYEQYF.

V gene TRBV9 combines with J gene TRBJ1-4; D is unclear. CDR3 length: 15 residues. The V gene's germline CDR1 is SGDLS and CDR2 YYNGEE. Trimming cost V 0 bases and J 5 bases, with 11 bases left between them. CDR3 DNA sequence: TGTGCCAGCAGCGTAGGTGGGCGTTCAAATGAAAAACTGTTTTTT. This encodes CASSVGGRSNEKLFF.